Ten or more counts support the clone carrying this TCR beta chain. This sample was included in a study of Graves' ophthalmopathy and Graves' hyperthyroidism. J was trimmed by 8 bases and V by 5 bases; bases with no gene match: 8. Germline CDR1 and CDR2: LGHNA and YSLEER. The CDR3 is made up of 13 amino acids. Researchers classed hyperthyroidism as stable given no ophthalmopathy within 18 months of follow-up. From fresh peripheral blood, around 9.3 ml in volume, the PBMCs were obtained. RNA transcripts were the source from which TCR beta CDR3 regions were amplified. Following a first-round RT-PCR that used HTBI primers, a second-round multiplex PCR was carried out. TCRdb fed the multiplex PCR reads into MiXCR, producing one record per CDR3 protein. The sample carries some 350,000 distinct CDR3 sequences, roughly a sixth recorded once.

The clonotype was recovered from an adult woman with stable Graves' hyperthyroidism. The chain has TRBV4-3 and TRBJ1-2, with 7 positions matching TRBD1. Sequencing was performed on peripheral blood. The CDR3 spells CASSDREIGGYTF. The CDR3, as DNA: TGCGCCAGCAGCGACAGGGAGATAGGCGGCTACACCTTC.